This T cell receptor beta chain originates from a study of blood T cell repertoires in COVID-19. Data came from immunoSEQ multiplex PCR; TCRdb stores just in-frame clones and leaves some out. The table lists more than 150,000 clones, 75% to 85% of them singletons, with about 11% in the top ten. Germline CDR1 is SNHLY and CDR2 is FYNNEI. Losses at the gene ends were 5 bases for V and 1 base for J; bases not matched to a gene: 8. The CDR3 covers 16 residues. The specimen was PBMCs or T cells enriched from blood (not recorded which). The rearrangement links TRBV2 to TRBJ1-5; 7 nucleotides align to TRBD1. This clonotype was obtained from a middle-aged man who had recovered from COVID-19. The CDR3 coding sequence is TGTGCCAGCAGTTACAGGGGCCCTGGGAGCAATCAGCCCCAGCATTTT. It encodes CASSYRGPGSNQPQHF.